A selection of T cell receptor beta chains follows, all from one sample in a study of T cells after yellow fever vaccination. TCRdb re-analysed the 5' RACE reads in MiXCR, keeping a single row per CDR3 protein. The sample comprises about 160,000 distinct CDR3 sequences, around 7.3% of which are singletons, and more than 2% rests with the top ten. Material: CD4+ T cells sorted from PBMCs, obtained 5 to 6 days after the first yellow fever vaccination. Receptors were obtained from a man aged 18 to 30 who received the YFV17D yellow fever vaccine. The CDR3 runs from the conserved cysteine through the conserved F or W. Each record gives: CDR3 length, D gene, clone size, J gene, V gene, CDR3 protein, CDR3 DNA. D genes are given only for firm matches. A row's size may be missing; if present it is once, few, many or a size class.

19	.	many	TRBJ1-1	TRBV10-3	CAISESLRGGFYMNTEAFF	TGTGCCATCAGTGAGTCACTAAGGGGAGGATTTTACATGAACACTGAAGCTTTCTTT
15	.	many	TRBJ2-4	TRBV9	CASSVAAGMPNIQYF	TGTGCCAGCAGCGTAGCCGCGGGGATGCCGAACATTCAGTACTTC
15	TRBD1	few	TRBJ1-2	TRBV6-5	CASSWRTGALYGYTF	TGTGCCAGCAGTTGGCGGACAGGGGCCCTATATGGCTACACCTTC
16	TRBD1	many	TRBJ1-6	TRBV5-1	CASSPRGDRGDSPLHF	TGCGCCAGCAGCCCTCGTGGGGACAGGGGGGATTCACCCCTCCACTTT
13	.	many	TRBJ1-5	TRBV7-2	CASSLTSNQPQHF	TGTGCCAGCAGCTTAACCAGCAATCAGCCCCAGCATTTT
15	TRBD1	many	TRBJ2-4	TRBV20-1	CSARDWGQGMNIQYF	TGCAGTGCTAGAGATTGGGGACAGGGTATGAACATTCAGTACTTC
15	.	few	TRBJ2-5	TRBV2	CASRAKQAAPETQYF	TGTGCCAGCAGGGCAAAACAGGCCGCCCCGGAGACCCAGTACTTC
14	.	many	TRBJ2-1	TRBV24-1	CATSGQGGRYEQFF	TGTGCCACCAGTGGGCAGGGGGGCCGGTATGAGCAGTTCTTC
14	.	few	TRBJ2-7	TRBV6-2/TRBV6-3	CASSYLFLAYEQYF	TGTGCCAGCAGTTATCTCTTCTTAGCCTACGAGCAGTACTTC
15	TRBD2	many	TRBJ2-1	TRBV12-3/TRBV12-4	CASRSRLAGGNEQFF	TGTGCCAGCAGATCTCGACTAGCGGGGGGCAATGAGCAGTTCTTC
16	TRBD2	many	TRBJ2-1	TRBV11-2	CASSSSGGGVPNEQFF	TGTGCCAGCAGCTCCTCCGGCGGGGGGGTCCCCAATGAGCAGTTCTTC
14	.	.	TRBJ1-1	TRBV4-3	CASSPLGKGLEAFF	TGCGCCAGCAGCCCCTTGGGGAAAGGACTTGAAGCTTTCTTT
15	TRBD2	.	TRBJ2-3	TRBV5-4	CASSLTSGKWDTQYF	TGTGCCAGCAGCTTGACTAGCGGAAAGTGGGATACGCAGTATTTT
15	TRBD2	many	TRBJ2-1	TRBV5-4	CASSLVQGGANEQFF	TGTGCCAGCAGCTTGGTCCAGGGAGGGGCGAATGAGCAGTTCTTC
19	TRBD1	.	TRBJ2-2	TRBV10-3	CAGRPGQGWWGSRSGELFF	TGTGCCGGTAGACCGGGACAGGGGTGGTGGGGATCTCGATCCGGGGAGCTGTTTTTT
13	.	many	TRBJ2-2	TRBV20-1	CSWTALGTGELFF	TGCAGTTGGACTGCCTTGGGCACCGGGGAGCTGTTTTTT
15	TRBD1	many	TRBJ1-6	TRBV4-1	CASSQEGQGNSPLHF	TGCGCCAGCAGCCAAGAGGGACAGGGTAATTCACCCCTCCACTTT
14	.	many	TRBJ2-7	TRBV6-5	CASSINGRAYEQYF	TGTGCCAGCAGCATCAATGGACGGGCCTACGAGCAGTACTTC
12	.	many	TRBJ2-7	TRBV10-3	CAITDGAYEQYF	TGTGCCATCACTGACGGGGCCTACGAGCAGTACTTC
14	.	many	TRBJ2-5	TRBV5-1	CASSFSGDRETQYF	TGCGCCAGCAGCTTTTCCGGGGATAGGGAGACCCAGTACTTC
15	TRBD1	few	TRBJ2-7	TRBV4-3	CASSLRTGGYYEQYF	TGCGCCAGCAGCCTCCGGACAGGGGGCTACTACGAGCAGTACTTC
12	.	.	TRBJ2-5	TRBV20-1	CSAPAGCGTQYF	TGCAGTGCCCCGGCGGGGTGTGGGACCCAGTACTTC
16	TRBD2	.	TRBJ2-1	TRBV28	CASSRTSGGNHNEQFF	TGTGCCAGCAGTCGGACTAGCGGGGGTAATCACAATGAGCAGTTCTTC
15	.	.	TRBJ2-3	TRBV11-1	CASSFQQRSTDTQYF	TGTGCCAGCAGCTTTCAGCAAAGGAGCACAGATACGCAGTATTTT
14	.	.	TRBJ1-1	TRBV7-8	CASSSAGSDTEAFF	TGTGCCAGCAGCTCCGCGGGCTCAGACACTGAAGCTTTCTTT
15	.	many	TRBJ1-2	TRBV12-3/TRBV12-4	CASSPPGWQVGAYTF	TGTGCCAGCAGTCCACCCGGGTGGCAGGTCGGGGCCTACACCTTC
14	.	many	TRBJ1-5	TRBV6-2/TRBV6-3	CASRKQGSNQPQHF	TGTGCCAGCAGAAAACAGGGAAGCAATCAGCCCCAGCATTTT
14	.	many	TRBJ2-3	TRBV3-1	CASRPRALGDTQYF	TGTGCCAGCAGGCCCAGGGCCCTCGGAGATACGCAGTATTTT
16	.	few	TRBJ1-6	TRBV12-3/TRBV12-4	CASSLEWWSENSPLHF	TGTGCCAGCAGTTTAGAGTGGTGGTCTGAAAATTCACCCCTCCACTTT
18	TRBD2	few	TRBJ2-7	TRBV5-1	CASSLGTSRLNRSYEQYF	TGCGCCAGCAGCCTCGGGACTAGTCGACTAAATCGGTCCTACGAGCAGTACTTC
14	.	few	TRBJ1-1	TRBV18	CASSPREGGTEAFF	TGTGCCAGCTCCCCACGGGAAGGGGGCACTGAAGCTTTCTTT
16	.	many	TRBJ2-3	TRBV27	CASSLAGFMDGDTQYF	TGTGCCAGCAGTTTAGCAGGCTTTATGGATGGAGATACGCAGTATTTT
19	TRBD1	.	TRBJ2-6	TRBV15	CATSRVRDRVFSGANVLTF	TGTGCCACCAGCAGAGTCCGGGACAGGGTTTTCTCTGGGGCCAACGTCCTGACTTTC
15	.	many	TRBJ1-5	TRBV3-1	CASSQGLDSNQPQHF	TGTGCCAGCAGCCAAGGATTGGACAGCAATCAGCCCCAGCATTTT
11	.	.	TRBJ1-2	TRBV20-1	CSANREDGYTF	TGCAGTGCTAACAGGGAAGATGGCTACACCTTC
14	TRBD1	few	TRBJ2-3	TRBV6-1	CASSEDRVTDTQYF	TGTGCCAGCAGTGAGGACAGGGTGACAGATACGCAGTATTTT
14	.	.	TRBJ1-1	TRBV18	CASSPRALNTEAFF	TGTGCCAGCTCACCAAGAGCTTTGAACACTGAAGCTTTCTTT
14	.	many	TRBJ2-3	TRBV10-3	CAITSGSSTDTQYF	TGTGCCATCACCAGCGGATCTAGCACAGATACGCAGTATTTT
16	TRBD1	many	TRBJ1-1	TRBV12-3/TRBV12-4	CASSHRRTGRKTEAFF	TGTGCCAGCAGTCACCGACGGACAGGGAGAAAGACTGAAGCTTTCTTT
18	TRBD1	many	TRBJ1-1	TRBV6-5	CAISYNPLGQGSDTEAFF	TGTGCCATCAGTTACAATCCTCTCGGACAGGGATCGGACACTGAAGCTTTCTTT
18	.	few	TRBJ2-1	TRBV10-3	CAISESESGGHHYNEQFF	TGTGCCATCAGTGAGTCGGAATCCGGGGGTCATCACTACAATGAGCAGTTCTTC
13	.	many	TRBJ2-2	TRBV5-1	CASSLERTGELFF	TGCGCCAGCAGCCTGGAGAGGACTGGGGAGCTGTTTTTT
13	.	many	TRBJ2-5	TRBV7-7	CASSPEAEGTQYF	TGTGCTAGCAGCCCCGAGGCGGAGGGGACCCAGTACTTC
13	TRBD1	many	TRBJ2-7	TRBV2	CASSGTGGGEQYF	TGTGCCAGTTCCGGGACAGGGGGCGGGGAGCAGTACTTC
16	.	.	TRBJ1-4	TRBV6-1	CASRPRQTWTNEKLFF	TGTGCCAGCAGACCGCGGCAGACGTGGACTAATGAAAAACTGTTTTTT
12	.	many	TRBJ2-2	TRBV11-3	CASSAGTGELFF	TGTGCCAGCAGCGCAGGCACCGGGGAGCTGTTTTTT
12	.	many	TRBJ2-1	TRBV12-3/TRBV12-4	CASSFVLGYQFF	TGTGCCAGCAGTTTTGTGTTGGGGTATCAGTTCTTC
12	.	.	TRBJ1-1	TRBV20-1	CSARVGDPEAFF	TGCAGTGCTAGGGTTGGGGATCCTGAAGCTTTCTTT